A single sample gave rise to the 9 T cell receptor beta chains below, sequenced in a study of cytomegalovirus exposure and HLA in healthy donors. A multiplex PCR was run with 60 Vbeta primers and 13 Jbeta primers. Produced via immunoSEQ multiplex PCR; TCRdb's table is partial and in-frame only. The data show 120,000 to 150,000 clones, roughly four fifths seen once. Sequences were obtained from PBMCs. All receptors derive from a human donor in good health.

The chain has TRBV18 and TRBJ1-2; tentatively, D is TRBD1 (6 bases). The CDR3 extends over 13 amino acids. Germline CDR1 and CDR2: KGHSH and LQKENI. V was shortened by 5 bases and J by 7 bases, with 14 bases between the two germline ends. CDR3 sequence: CASSTRTDIGYTF. The CDR3 bases are TGTGCCAGCTCAACCCGGACAGATATTGGCTACACCTTC.

The genes are TRBV6-1 and TRBJ2-3, with D perhaps matching TRBD1 (5 bases). The CDR3 is 13 residues long. Trimming shortened V by 4 bases and J by 2 bases, and 7 bases separated the two germline ends. Germline CDR1 MNHNS, CDR2 SASEGT. The CDR3 sequence: CASSGQLTDTQYF. The CDR3 DNA follows: TGTGCCAGCAGTGGACAGCTCACAGATACGCAGTATTTT.

This clone occurred once. The rearrangement uses TRBV28 and TRBJ1-1; 7 bases map to TRBD1. Germline V gives CDR1 MDHEN, CDR2 SYDVKM. Trimming removed 1 base from V and 5 bases from J; junction bases left unmatched: 10. CDR3 length equals 16 residues. The CDR3 loop is CASSLYQQTRGTEAFF. The CDR3 DNA sequence: TGTGCCAGCAGTTTATATCAGCAAACCAGGGGGACTGAAGCTTTCTTT. Using reference TRBV28 and TRBJ1-1 for the parts outside the CDR3, the full variable domain is DVKVTQSSRYLVKRTGEKVFLECVQDMDHENMFWYRQDPGLGLRLIYFSYDVKMKEKGDIPEGYSVSREKKERFSLILESASTNQTSMYLCASSLYQQTRGTEAFFGQGTRLTVV.

This clone was recorded a few times. This chain connects TRBV6-6 to TRBJ1-1; 7 bases are shared with TRBD1. Germline V gene lookup returns CDR1 MNHNY and CDR2 SVGAGI (reference sequence). CDR3 size: 12 residues. Trimming at V came to 6 bases and at J to 11 bases, leaving 9 bases not matched to a gene. CDR3 nucleotides: TGTGCCAGCAGAATGACAGGGCAGGTTGCTTTCTTT. It yields the protein CASRMTGQVAFF.

The gene calls are TRBV11-1 and TRBJ2-3; D is unresolved. Trimming cost V 5 bases and J 2 bases, with 8 bases left between them. The CDR3 consists of 13 residues. From germline, CDR1 is SGHAT and CDR2 FQDESV (reference sequence). CDR3 sequence reads: CASSQENTDTQYF. The CDR3 DNA is TGTGCCAGCAGCCAAGAGAACACAGATACGCAGTATTTT.

This clone has just one count. The chain links TRBV4-2 to TRBJ2-1; D is uncertain. The CDR3 has 15 residues. Germline V gene data show CDR1 as LGHNA and CDR2 as YNFKEQ. V dropped 0 bases and J dropped 0 bases, with 6 bases sitting between them. Written as DNA, the CDR3 is TGTGCCAGCAGCCAAGACTGGAGCTCCTACAATGAGCAGTTCTTC. This encodes CASSQDWSSYNEQFF.

Concerning this clone: At one end the junction does not follow the germline gene, possibly because of a read error. The rearrangement links TRBV7-7 to TRBJ2-1; D possibly corresponds to TRBD1 (6 bases). This CDR3 contains 13 residues. Per the germline V gene, CDR1 is SSHAT and CDR2 is FNYEAQ (reference sequence). The CDR3 here is CASSLGTNNEQFF. The CDR3 nucleotides are TGTGCTAGCAGCTTAGGGACAAACAATGAGCAGTTCTTC.

The chain uses TRBV27 and TRBJ1-4, with 7 bases fitting TRBD1. The V gene end was trimmed by 7 bases and the J gene end by 10 bases; junction bases not matched to a gene: 12. Per germline, CDR1 MNHEY and CDR2 SMNVEV (reference sequence). The CDR3 spans 14 residues. The CDR3 region is CASKTGALRGKLFF. DNA for the CDR3: TGTGCCAGCAAAACAGGGGCCCTACGCGGAAAACTGTTTTTT. The whole variable domain, filled in from reference TRBV27 and TRBJ1-4, reads EAQVTQNPRYLITVTGKKLTVTCSQNMNHEYMSWYRQDPGLGLRQIYYSMNVEVTDKGDVPEGYKVSRKEKRNFPLILESPSPNQTSLYFCASKTGALRGKLFFGSGTQLSVL.

This clone was picked up a small number of times. The chain employs TRBV6-1 and TRBJ2-2; 12 nucleotides line up with TRBD2. With V trimmed by 2 bases and J by 2 bases, 3 bases remained unmatched. The CDR3 loop spans 17 amino acids. From germline, CDR1 is MNHNS and CDR2 SASEGT. The chain's CDR3 is CASSERTSGINTGELFF. The CDR3 DNA sequence: TGTGCCAGCAGTGAAAGGACTAGCGGGATAAACACCGGGGAGCTGTTTTTT.